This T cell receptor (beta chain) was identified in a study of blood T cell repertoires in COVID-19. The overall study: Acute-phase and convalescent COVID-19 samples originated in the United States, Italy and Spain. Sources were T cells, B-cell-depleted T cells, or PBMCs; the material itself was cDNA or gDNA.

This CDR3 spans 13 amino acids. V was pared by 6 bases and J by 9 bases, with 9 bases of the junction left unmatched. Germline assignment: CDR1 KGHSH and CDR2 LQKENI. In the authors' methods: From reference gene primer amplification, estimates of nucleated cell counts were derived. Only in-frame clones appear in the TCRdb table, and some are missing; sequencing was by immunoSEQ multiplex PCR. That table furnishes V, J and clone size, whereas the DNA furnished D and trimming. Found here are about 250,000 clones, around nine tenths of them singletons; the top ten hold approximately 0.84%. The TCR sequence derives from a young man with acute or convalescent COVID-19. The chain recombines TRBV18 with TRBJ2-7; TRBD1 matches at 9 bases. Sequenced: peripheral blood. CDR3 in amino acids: CASSSGTGTLQYF. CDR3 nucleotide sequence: TGTGCCAGCTCTTCCGGGACAGGGACTTTGCAGTACTTC.